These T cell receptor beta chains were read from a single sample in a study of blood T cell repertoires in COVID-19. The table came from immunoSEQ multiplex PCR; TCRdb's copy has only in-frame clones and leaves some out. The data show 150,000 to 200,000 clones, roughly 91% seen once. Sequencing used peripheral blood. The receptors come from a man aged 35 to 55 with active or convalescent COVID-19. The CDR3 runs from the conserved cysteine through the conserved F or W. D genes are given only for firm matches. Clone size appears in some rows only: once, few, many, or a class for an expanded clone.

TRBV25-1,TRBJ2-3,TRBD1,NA,CASRTTGTSDTQYF,TGTGCCAGCAGGACGACAGGGACCTCAGATACGCAGTATTTT
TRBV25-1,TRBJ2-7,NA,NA,CASRVNGGYEQYF,TGTGCCAGCAGAGTGAATGGGGGGTACGAGCAGTACTTC
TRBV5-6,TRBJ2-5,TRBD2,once,CASSPGLAGDQETQYF,TGTGCCAGCAGCCCAGGACTAGCGGGAGACCAAGAGACCCAGTACTTC
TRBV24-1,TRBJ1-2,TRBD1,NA,CATSDPRTGLEGYTF,TGTGCCACCAGTGATCCCCGGACAGGGCTAGAGGGCTACACCTTC
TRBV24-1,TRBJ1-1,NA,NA,CATSRDTDTEAFF,TGTGCCACTTCACGGGACACAGACACTGAAGCTTTCTTT
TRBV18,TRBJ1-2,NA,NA,CASSPEGPNNYGYTF,TGTGCCAGCTCACCGGAGGGGCCCAATAACTATGGCTACACCTTC
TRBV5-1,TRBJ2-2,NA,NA,CASSIPWGMNTGELFF,TGCGCCAGCAGCATCCCCTGGGGCATGAACACCGGGGAGCTGTTTTTT
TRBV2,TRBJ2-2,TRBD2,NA,CASSELGGTSGPNTGELFF,TGTGCCAGCAGTGAATTAGGGGGGACTAGCGGGCCGAACACCGGGGAGCTGTTTTTT
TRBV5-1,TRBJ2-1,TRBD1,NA,CASTAGGTGGNEQFF,TGCGCCAGCACCGCCGGAGGGACAGGGGGCAATGAGCAGTTCTTC
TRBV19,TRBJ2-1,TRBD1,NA,CASRPTGVSYNEQFF,TGTGCCAGTAGACCTACAGGGGTATCCTACAATGAGCAGTTCTTC
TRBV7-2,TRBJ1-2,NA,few,CASSFREGNYGYTF,TGTGCCAGCAGCTTTCGGGAAGGGAACTATGGCTACACCTTC
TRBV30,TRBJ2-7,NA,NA,CAWSVKGGLDYEQYF,TGTGCCTGGAGTGTAAAAGGGGGATTGGACTACGAGCAGTACTTC
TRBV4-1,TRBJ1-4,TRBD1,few,CASSQGHGQGAYEKLFF,TGCGCCAGCAGCCAAGGTCACGGACAGGGGGCTTATGAAAAACTGTTTTTT
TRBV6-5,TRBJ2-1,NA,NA,CASTFRGGSYNEQFF,TGTGCCAGCACGTTCCGAGGGGGCTCCTACAATGAGCAGTTCTTC
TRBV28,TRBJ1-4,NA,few,CASSRGSEKLFF,TGTGCCAGCAGTAGAGGGTCTGAAAAACTGTTTTTT
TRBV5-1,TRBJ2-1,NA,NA,CASSPGPIIKGEQFF,TGCGCCAGCTCCCCAGGGCCGATCATCAAGGGGGAGCAGTTCTTC
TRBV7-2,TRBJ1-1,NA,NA,CASSSAGRSTEAFF,TGTGCCAGCAGCTCGGCGGGGAGGAGCACTGAAGCTTTCTTT
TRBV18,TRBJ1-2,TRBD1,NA,CASSPQGAHGYTF,TGTGCCAGCTCACCACAGGGGGCCCATGGCTACACCTTC
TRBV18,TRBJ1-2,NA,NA,CASSPRDFYLSDYGYTF,TGTGCCAGCTCACCCCGGGACTTTTATCTTAGTGACTATGGCTACACCTTC
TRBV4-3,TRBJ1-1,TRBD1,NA,CASSQGGQGNTEAFF,TGCGCCAGCAGCCAAGGGGGACAGGGGAACACTGAAGCTTTCTTT
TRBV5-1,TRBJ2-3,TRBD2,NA,CASSSGLAGGRDTQYF,TGCGCCAGCAGCTCCGGACTAGCGGGAGGCCGGGATACGCAGTATTTT
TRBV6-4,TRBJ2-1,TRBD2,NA,CASSPSGNEQFF,TGTGCCAGCAGCCCTAGCGGGAATGAGCAGTTCTTC
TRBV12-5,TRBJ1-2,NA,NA,CASGPSGRGYGYTF,TGTGCTAGTGGTCCCTCTGGACGCGGGTATGGCTACACCTTC
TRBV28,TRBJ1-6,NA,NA,CASRNGQRSSSPLHF,TGTGCCAGCCGTAACGGACAGCGTAGTAGCTCACCCCTCCACTTT
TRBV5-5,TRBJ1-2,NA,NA,CASSLEVQGPYGYTF,TGTGCCAGCAGCTTGGAAGTGCAGGGGCCCTATGGCTACACCTTC
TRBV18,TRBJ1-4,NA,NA,CASSPLGGEKLFF,TGTGCCAGCTCACCATTGGGGGGTGAAAAACTGTTTTTT
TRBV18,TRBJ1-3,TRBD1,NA,CASSPSTGENTIYF,TGTGCCAGCTCGCCATCGACAGGGGAAAACACCATATATTTT
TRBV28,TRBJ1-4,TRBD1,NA,CASSRRQGAREKLFF,TGTGCCAGCAGTCGCCGACAGGGGGCAAGGGAAAAACTGTTTTTT
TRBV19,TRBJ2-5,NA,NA,CASSRGQKETQYF,TGTGCCAGTAGTAGAGGACAGAAAGAGACCCAGTACTTC
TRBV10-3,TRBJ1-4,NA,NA,CAISRGAEKLFF,TGTGCCATCAGCCGGGGGGCTGAAAAACTGTTTTTT
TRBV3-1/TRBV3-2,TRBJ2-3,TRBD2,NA,CASSQGPSGLRNTQYF,TGTGCCAGCAGCCAAGGGCCTAGCGGCTTAAGAAATACGCAGTATTTT
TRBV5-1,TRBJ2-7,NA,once,CASSLGGPYEQYF,TGCGCCAGCAGCTTGGGGGGCCCCTACGAGCAGTACTTC
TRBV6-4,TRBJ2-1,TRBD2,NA,CASSGTSGGNEQFF,TGTGCCAGCAGTGGGACTAGCGGGGGAAATGAGCAGTTCTTC
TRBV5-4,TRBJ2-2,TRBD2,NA,CASSLWDYPGELFF,TGTGCCAGCAGCTTGTGGGACTACCCCGGGGAGCTGTTTTTT
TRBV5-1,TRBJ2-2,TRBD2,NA,CASSYRLAGGAGELFF,TGCGCCAGCAGCTACAGACTAGCGGGAGGGGCCGGGGAGCTGTTTTTT
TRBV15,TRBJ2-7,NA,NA,CATSRDRVLEQYF,TGTGCCACCAGCAGAGATAGAGTTCTCGAGCAGTACTTC
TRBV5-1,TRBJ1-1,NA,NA,CASSLGQYYMNTEAFF,TGCGCCAGCAGCCTAGGACAGTATTACATGAACACTGAAGCTTTCTTT
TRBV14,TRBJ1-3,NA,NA,CASSQVTESGNTIYF,TGTGCCAGCAGCCAAGTTACAGAATCTGGAAACACCATATATTTT
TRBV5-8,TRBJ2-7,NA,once,CASSFPGSYEQYF,TGTGCCAGCAGCTTCCCGGGGTCCTACGAGCAGTACTTC
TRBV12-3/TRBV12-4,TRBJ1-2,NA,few,CASSFWGGYGYTF,TGTGCCAGCAGTTTTTGGGGCGGCTATGGCTACACCTTC
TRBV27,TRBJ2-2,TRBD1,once,CASSYGTGDITGELFF,TGTGCCAGCAGTTACGGGACAGGGGATATTACCGGGGAGCTGTTTTTT
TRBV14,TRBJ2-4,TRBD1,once,CASSRGTGGSDVAKNIQYF,TGTGCCAGCAGCCGAGGGACAGGGGGTTCGGATGTAGCCAAAAACATTCAGTACTTC
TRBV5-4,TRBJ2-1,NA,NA,CASSPSAGAHNEQFF,TGTGCCAGCAGCCCCAGCGCAGGGGCCCACAATGAGCAGTTCTTC
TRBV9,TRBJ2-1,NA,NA,CASSAELDNEQFF,TGTGCCAGCAGCGCCGAACTAGACAATGAGCAGTTCTTC
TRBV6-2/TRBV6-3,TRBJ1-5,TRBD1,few,CASSYVEGTVSNQPQHF,TGTGCCAGCAGTTACGTGGAGGGGACAGTTAGCAATCAGCCCCAGCATTTT
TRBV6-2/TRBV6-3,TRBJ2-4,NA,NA,CASSSGRGPQVGKNIQYF,TGTGCCAGCAGTTCAGGCAGGGGTCCACAGGTCGGCAAAAACATTCAGTACTTC
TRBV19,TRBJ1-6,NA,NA,CASSIESSYNSPLHF,TGTGCCAGTAGTATAGAGAGCTCCTATAATTCACCCCTCCACTTT
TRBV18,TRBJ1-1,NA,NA,CASSPQENTEAFF,TGTGCCAGCTCACCCCAGGAGAACACTGAAGCTTTCTTT
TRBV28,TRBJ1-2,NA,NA,CASSTPGRYGYTF,TGTGCCAGCAGTACCCCAGGGCGCTATGGCTACACCTTC
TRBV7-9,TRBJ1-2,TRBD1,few,CASSPPGQGGFVYGYTF,TGTGCCAGCAGCCCTCCGGGACAGGGAGGATTCGTCTATGGCTACACCTTC
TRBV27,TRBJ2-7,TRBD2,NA,CASTPGGLAGFYEQYF,TGTGCCAGCACCCCTGGGGGACTAGCGGGATTCTACGAGCAGTACTTC